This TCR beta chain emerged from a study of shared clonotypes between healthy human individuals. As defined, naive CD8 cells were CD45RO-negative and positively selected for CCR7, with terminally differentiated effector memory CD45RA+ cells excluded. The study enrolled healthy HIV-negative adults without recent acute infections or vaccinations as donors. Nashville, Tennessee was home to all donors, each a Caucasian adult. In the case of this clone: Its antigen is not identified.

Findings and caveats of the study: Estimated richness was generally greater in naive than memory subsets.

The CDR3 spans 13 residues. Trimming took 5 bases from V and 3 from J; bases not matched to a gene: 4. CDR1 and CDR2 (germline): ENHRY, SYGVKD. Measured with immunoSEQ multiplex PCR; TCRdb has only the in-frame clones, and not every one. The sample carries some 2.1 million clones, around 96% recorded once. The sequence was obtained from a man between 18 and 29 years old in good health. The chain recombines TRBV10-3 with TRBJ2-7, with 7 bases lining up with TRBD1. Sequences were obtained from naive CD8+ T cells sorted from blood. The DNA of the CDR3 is TGTGCCATCAGTTTTGACAGGGTCTACGAGCAGTACTTC. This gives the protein CAISFDRVYEQYF.